These 27 T cell receptor beta chains came from one sample sequenced in a study of blood T cell repertoires in COVID-19. TCRdb keeps only in-frame clones here, not all; method: immunoSEQ multiplex PCR. The profile covers 200,000 to 300,000 clones, with 88% appearing a single time and about 5.9% taken by the ten largest. Sequenced sample: peripheral blood. Receptors were obtained from a woman aged 25-40 years with COVID-19, enrolled during active disease.

This clone was detected once. This chain links TRBV12-3 or TRBV12-4 with TRBJ1-5; D gene ambiguous. The CDR3 spans 12 residues. V gave up 3 bases and J gave up 13 bases, with 13 bases separating them. CDR3 residues: CASSLSFAVQHF. The CDR3, as DNA: TGTGCCAGCAGTTTGTCTTTCGCAGTTCAGCATTTT.

J is TRBJ1-3 and V is TRBV6-1; D perhaps matches TRBD1 (5 bases). The V gene's germline CDR1 is MNHNS and CDR2 SASEGT. V was shortened by 1 base and J by 0 bases, with 13 bases between the two germline ends. CDR3 length: 17 amino acids. CDR3 nucleotides: TGTGCCAGCAGTGAAGGCTCGACAGTCTACTCTGGAAACACCATATATTTT. Residues: CASSEGSTVYSGNTIYF.

This clone was counted once. The rearrangement links TRBV19 to TRBJ2-6; 7 bases fit TRBD1. The CDR3 sequence is 19 residues long. The trim removed 6 bases at V and 0 bases at J, leaving 14 bases unmatched. Germline CDR1 and CDR2: LNHDA and SQIVND (reference sequence). CDR3 sequence (DNA): TGTGCCAGTAGGCAGACACAGGGACAGACCTCCTCTGGGGCCAACGTCCTGACTTTC. Translation gives CASRQTQGQTSSGANVLTF.

This chain links TRBV5-1 with TRBJ1-1; D is unclear. Trimming left V 0 bases short and J 9 bases short, with 9 bases between. The CDR3 runs 12 residues. The germline V gene encodes CDR1 SGHRS and CDR2 YFSETQ. The CDR3 DNA is TGCGCCAGCAGCTTGGAATGGCCCAAAGCTTTCTTT. It translates to CASSLEWPKAFF.

The rearrangement joins TRBV29-1 to TRBJ1-1; D gene unclear. V was clipped by 6 bases and J by 5 bases, with 4 bases between them. CDR1 SQVTM and CDR2 ANQGSEA come from the germline V gene. The CDR3 has 9 amino acids. This CDR3 reads CSVETEAFF. The DNA for the CDR3 is TGCAGCGTGGAGACTGAAGCTTTCTTT.

This clone has a single count. The chain couples TRBV19 to TRBJ1-3; D unclear. This CDR3 is built from 15 residues. CDR1 LNHDA and CDR2 SQIVND come from the germline V gene (reference sequence). The germline V and J ends were trimmed by 3 bases and 1 base, with 10 bases remaining between them. CDR3 in DNA: TGTGCCAGTAGTATCCCTAACGTATCTGGAAACACCATATATTTT. This sequence encodes CASSIPNVSGNTIYF. Filled out from reference TRBV19 and TRBJ1-3, the complete variable domain reads DGGITQSPKYLFRKEGQNVTLSCEQNLNHDAMYWYRQDPGQGLRLIYYSQIVNDFQKGDIAEGYSVSREKKESFPLTVTSAQKNPTAFYLCASSIPNVSGNTIYFGEGSWLTVV.

The chain is built from TRBV5-6 and TRBJ1-2, with 12 positions matching TRBD1. This CDR3 region has 16 residues. V lost 0 bases, J lost 4 bases, and 4 bases stayed unmatched. Germline CDR1 and CDR2: SGHDT and YYEEEE. The CDR3 DNA reads as TGTGCCAGCAGCTTGGGGGACAGGGGGCGAATCTATGGCTACACCTTC. It encodes CASSLGDRGRIYGYTF.

The rearrangement joins TRBV7-2 to TRBJ1-4, with 8 bases matching TRBD1. The germline V gene encodes CDR1 SGHTA and CDR2 FQGNSA. V was pared by 5 bases and J by 8 bases, with 10 bases of the junction left unmatched. The CDR3 is 15 amino acids. Written as DNA, the CDR3 is TGTGCCAGCAGCCCCTTTGGACAGGGAGAAGAAAAACTGTTTTTT. This codes for CASSPFGQGEEKLFF.

The V and J genes are TRBV4-1 and TRBJ2-2, with 8 bases lining up with TRBD2. CDR3 length: 17 amino acids. With V trimmed by 1 base and J by 6 bases, 10 bases remained unmatched. From germline, CDR1 is MGHRA and CDR2 YSYEKL. This CDR3 is CASSQGRIAGIAGELFF. DNA of the CDR3: TGCGCCAGCAGCCAAGGAAGAATAGCGGGAATCGCCGGGGAGCTGTTTTTT.

The J gene is TRBJ2-7, the V gene TRBV28, with 10 bases that match TRBD1. Germline CDR1 MDHEN, CDR2 SYDVKM. V shed 5 bases, J shed 7 bases, and the junction held 11 bases outside the gene matches. This CDR3 spans 15 amino acids. CDR3 nucleotides: TGTGCCAGCAGTCTGCCCGGGACAGGGGCGAGTGAGCAGTACTTC. Translation gives CASSLPGTGASEQYF.

This sequence joins TRBV25-1 and TRBJ1-2; 9 nucleotides line up with TRBD1. Germline CDR1 reads MGHDK; CDR2 reads SYGVNS. The length of the CDR3 is 16 residues. Trimming took 1 base from V and 6 from J; bases not matched to a gene: 9. CDR3 nucleotides: TGTGCCAGCAGTGAATCGCGGACAGGGGTTTCCCATGGCTACACCTTC. It specifies CASSESRTGVSHGYTF.

The J gene is TRBJ1-2, the V gene TRBV3-1 (or the pseudogene TRBV3-2); TRBD1 might be the D (5 bases). The CDR3 totals 16 residues. Trimming removed 0 bases at V and 4 bases at J, with 15 bases between. Germline-derived CDR1 and CDR2 are LGHDT and YNNKEL (reference sequence). The DNA of the CDR3 is TGTGCCAGCAGCCAAGATCGTGGACACGGAATCTATGGCTACACCTTC. Translated: CASSQDRGHGIYGYTF.

The rearrangement joins TRBV29-1 to TRBJ2-1; TRBD2 aligns across 8 bases. Trimming removed 8 bases from V and 0 bases from J; junction bases left unmatched: 6. CDR1 is SQVTM and CDR2 is ANQGSEA in the germline V gene. The CDR3 contains 14 residues. CDR3 in amino acids: CSPQLAASYNEQFF. In nucleotides, the CDR3 is TGCAGCCCCCAACTAGCGGCCTCCTACAATGAGCAGTTCTTC.

The sample holds one count of this clone. The V call is TRBV5-5, the J call TRBJ2-1, with 11 bases that match TRBD2. This CDR3 region has 16 residues. J lost 3 bases, V lost 3 bases, and 5 bases had no gene match. Germline V gives CDR1 SGHKS, CDR2 YYEKEE (reference sequence). CDR3 residues: CASSSPGTSGYNEQFF. In DNA form, the CDR3 reads TGTGCCAGCAGCTCGCCCGGGACTAGCGGCTACAATGAGCAGTTCTTC.

This chain connects TRBV18 to TRBJ1-3; D is unclear. Deletions cut 2 bases from V and 0 bases from J, with 11 bases between. The germline V gene has CDR1 KGHSH and CDR2 LQKENI. This CDR3 spans 16 amino acids. The CDR3 is CASSPSQEGSGNTIYF. Here the CDR3 DNA reads TGTGCCAGCTCACCATCCCAGGAGGGCTCTGGAAACACCATATATTTT. Using reference TRBV18 and TRBJ1-3 for the parts outside the CDR3, the full variable domain is NAGVMQNPRHLVRRRGQEARLRCSPMKGHSHVYWYRQLPEEGLKFMVYLQKENIIDESGMPKERFSAEFPKEGPSILRIQQVVRGDSAAYFCASSPSQEGSGNTIYFGEGSWLTVV.

The chain couples TRBV13 to TRBJ1-1, with D maybe TRBD1 (5 bases). V lost 4 bases, J lost 4 bases, and 28 bases lay in between. CDR1 and CDR2 from the germline V gene are PRHDT and FYEKMQ (reference sequence). The length of the CDR3 is 19 residues. CDR3 sequence (DNA): TGTGCCAGCAGCTCCGGAAGGGCCACTTTGGCGGGGGGTCCCACTGAAGCTTTCTTT. Protein: CASSSGRATLAGGPTEAFF.

Only a few counts were recorded for this clone. The chain has TRBV4-3 and TRBJ2-1; 7 bases match TRBD2. V was clipped by 3 bases and J by 2 bases; unmatched bases: 10. This CDR3 has 17 residues. Germline CDR1 reads LGHNA; CDR2 reads YSLEER. The CDR3 loop reads CASSQSSSGVTYNEQFF. CDR3 DNA sequence: TGCGCCAGCAGCCAGTCCTCCAGCGGGGTTACCTACAATGAGCAGTTCTTC.

This clone was counted once. The chain couples TRBV7-8 to TRBJ1-5, with D unresolved. The germline V and J ends were trimmed by 2 bases and 7 bases, with 9 bases remaining between them. The germline V gene has CDR1 SGHVS and CDR2 FQNEAQ. This CDR3 comprises 13 residues. DNA of the CDR3: TGTGCCAGCAGCTTAAGTTCCCGGCAGCCCCAGCATTTT. This encodes CASSLSSRQPQHF.

The gene calls are TRBV19 and TRBJ2-3, with unresolved D. The CDR3 sequence is 13 residues long. The germline V and J ends were trimmed by 8 bases and 1 base, with 10 bases remaining between them. The germline V gene encodes CDR1 LNHDA and CDR2 SQIVND (reference sequence). DNA of the CDR3: TGTGCCAGTTTGCAGTTGGGCACAGATACGCAGTATTTT. Its protein product is CASLQLGTDTQYF. Full variable domain (missing parts from reference TRBV19 and TRBJ2-3): DGGITQSPKYLFRKEGQNVTLSCEQNLNHDAMYWYRQDPGQGLRLIYYSQIVNDFQKGDIAEGYSVSREKKESFPLTVTSAQKNPTAFYLCASLQLGTDTQYFGPGTRLTVL.

This chain uses TRBV19 with TRBJ2-3; D gene unclear. CDR3 length: 15 residues. CDR1 is LNHDA and CDR2 is SQIVND in the germline V gene (reference sequence). Between the trimmed V and J ends, which lost 1 base and 0 bases, there was a span of 8 bases. The CDR3 DNA is TGTGCCAGTAGTATAGGAGCGCCTAGCACAGATACGCAGTATTTT. It specifies CASSIGAPSTDTQYF.

The chain has TRBV2 and TRBJ1-4; D might be TRBD1 (6 bases). The V end was cut by 8 bases, the J end by 0 bases, with 16 bases between. Germline CDR1 SNHLY, CDR2 FYNNEI. This CDR3 spans 16 amino acids. CDR3 protein: CASREDSTPTNEKLFF. In nucleotides, the CDR3 is TGTGCCAGCCGAGAGGACAGCACCCCAACTAATGAAAAACTGTTTTTT. The complete variable domain, with remaining parts taken from reference TRBV2 and TRBJ1-4, reads EPEVTQTPSHQVTQMGQEVILRCVPISNHLYFYWYRQILGQKVEFLVSFYNNEISEKSEIFDDQFSVERPDGSNFTLKIRSTKLEDSAMYFCASREDSTPTNEKLFFGSGTQLSVL.

The J gene is TRBJ2-1, the V gene TRBV10-1; the match to TRBD2 covers 9 bases. This CDR3 contains 14 residues. Germline CDR1 is WNHNN and CDR2 is SYGVQD (reference sequence). With 4 bases clipped from V and 9 bases from J, the junction kept 7 bases outside the gene matches. CDR3 protein: CASSVAGDISEQFF. The CDR3 region has the DNA TGCGCCAGCAGTGTAGCGGGAGATATCAGTGAGCAGTTCTTC.

V gene TRBV5-1 combines with J gene TRBJ2-5; 11 bases align to TRBD2. The CDR3 length is 16 residues. The V gene end was trimmed by 4 bases and the J gene end by 4 bases; junction bases not matched to a gene: 9. The germline CDR1 and CDR2 sequences are SGHRS and YFSETQ. CDR3 coding DNA: TGCGCCAGCAGCCTCATCATAGCGGGGGGGGCAGAGACCCAGTACTTC. Amino acids: CASSLIIAGGAETQYF.

DNA of the CDR3: TGTGCCAGCAGCTCCGGGACAGGGACCTTCACAGATACGCAGTATTTT. Translating it yields CASSSGTGTFTDTQYF. V and J are TRBV6-2 or TRBV6-3 and TRBJ2-3; 9 bases are a match to TRBD1. The V segment lost 6 bases and the J segment 2 bases; nucleotides outside the gene matches: 9. CDR1 MNHEY and CDR2 SVGEGT come from the germline V gene. This CDR3 is built from 16 residues.

This clone occurred once. The V gene is TRBV6-2 or TRBV6-3, the J gene TRBJ1-2; 7 nucleotides align to TRBD1. This CDR3 has 13 residues. CDR1 MNHEY and CDR2 SVGEGT come from the germline V gene. With 4 bases clipped from V and 5 bases from J, the junction kept 4 bases outside the gene matches. CDR3 loop: CASSLTGTYGYTF. For the CDR3, the DNA is TGTGCCAGCAGTTTGACAGGGACGTATGGCTACACCTTC.

The gene calls are TRBV30 and TRBJ1-4; D remains unclear. CDR1 is GTSNPN, CDR2 SVGIG, per germline (reference sequence). The germline V and J ends were trimmed by 0 bases and 5 bases, with 16 bases remaining between them. The CDR3 runs to 16 residues. CDR3 sequence: CAWSVPRLFKNEKLFF. The CDR3 nucleotides read TGTGCCTGGAGTGTACCCCGGTTATTCAAGAATGAAAAACTGTTTTTT.

This clone is a singleton in its sample. The chain links TRBV5-1 to TRBJ1-2; D uncertain. The germline V gene encodes CDR1 SGHRS and CDR2 YFSETQ. Trimming shortened V by 4 bases and J by 0 bases, and 10 bases separated the two germline ends. CDR3 length: 14 residues. Here the CDR3 DNA reads TGCGCCAGCAGCGTCGAAGCTCCTAACTATGGCTACACCTTC. Translated, it gives CASSVEAPNYGYTF.